These T cell receptor beta chains were read from a single sample in a study of CD8 T cells in ankylosing spondylitis. TCRdb passed the 5' RACE reads through MiXCR, listing each CDR3 protein once. The table has 300,000 to 350,000 distinct CDR3 sequences, 20% seen once. The sequenced sample was blood, either unsorted or a sorted T cell fraction (not recorded which). These receptor sequences come from a female donor with ankylosing spondylitis or in good health (not recorded which). Both conserved end residues are part of each CDR3. D genes are given only for firm matches. Expanded clones are given a class, and other clones once, few, many or no size at all.

j_call v_call cdr3_length d_call clone_size cdr3_aa cdr3_nt
TRBJ2-2 TRBV19 14 NA NA CASRPGHNTGELFF TGTGCCAGTAGACCGGGACATAACACCGGGGAGCTGTTTTTT
TRBJ2-5 TRBV4-3 15 TRBD1 NA CASSTLQGTRETQYF TGCGCCAGCAGCACATTACAGGGGACGAGAGAGACCCAGTACTTC
TRBJ1-2 TRBV28 11 NA NA CATGYRYGYTF TGTGCCACCGGGTACCGTTATGGCTACACCTTC
TRBJ2-7 TRBV5-1 17 TRBD2 many CASSLGLAGGVSYEQYF TGCGCCAGCAGCCTAGGACTAGCGGGAGGCGTATCCTACGAGCAGTACTTC
TRBJ1-6 TRBV18 12 NA many CASSTGNSPLHF TGTGCCAGCTCAACGGGAAATTCACCCCTCCACTTT
TRBJ2-7 TRBV19 14 NA few CASSRGFVSYEQYF TGTGCCAGTAGTCGCGGATTTGTCTCCTACGAGCAGTACTTC
TRBJ1-5 TRBV2 14 NA few CASSEMAINQPQHF TGTGCCAGCAGTGAAATGGCGATCAATCAGCCCCAGCATTTT
TRBJ1-1 TRBV12-3/TRBV12-4 13 NA NA CASSLGPPGEAFF TGTGCCAGCAGTTTGGGACCACCCGGTGAAGCTTTCTTT
TRBJ2-3 TRBV7-3 15 NA once CASSFPLGGTDTQYF TGTGCCAGCAGCTTCCCCCTAGGTGGCACAGATACGCAGTATTTT
TRBJ2-7 TRBV12-3/TRBV12-4 14 TRBD1 many CASSSSTGNDEQYF TGTGCCAGCAGTTCGTCGACAGGGAACGACGAGCAGTACTTC
TRBJ1-1 TRBV20-1 15 NA many CSASLLGTMNTEAFF TGCAGTGCTAGTCTGCTCGGGACCATGAACACTGAAGCTTTCTTT
TRBJ2-1 TRBV12-3/TRBV12-4 17 TRBD2 NA CASSPRQSGRTYNEQFF TGTGCCAGCAGTCCCCGGCAAAGCGGGAGAACGTACAATGAGCAGTTCTTC
TRBJ2-7 TRBV6-5 14 NA many CASSDRWSRDEQYF TGTGCCAGCAGTGACAGGTGGAGCAGGGATGAGCAGTACTTC
TRBJ2-6 TRBV6-1 17 NA NA CASSEVRVSAGANVLTF TGTGCCAGCAGTGAAGTAAGGGTGTCTGCTGGGGCCAACGTCCTGACTTTC
TRBJ1-2 TRBV12-3/TRBV12-4 11 NA NA CASSLSRGYTF TGTGCCAGCAGCCTTTCCCGAGGCTACACCTTC
TRBJ1-2 TRBV12-3/TRBV12-4 15 NA NA CASSLRVEGLRGYTF TGTGCCAGCAGTTTACGGGTGGAGGGGCTCCGGGGCTACACCTTC
TRBJ2-4 TRBV7-9 16 NA NA CASSLGRTVAKNIQYF TGTGCCAGCAGCTTAGGCAGGACCGTAGCCAAAAACATTCAGTACTTC
TRBJ2-7 TRBV4-3 14 TRBD2 NA CASSPGTTVYEQYF TGCGCCAGCAGCCCAGGGACTACCGTCTACGAGCAGTACTTC